This T cell receptor (beta chain) was profiled in a study of T-cell memory formation after mild COVID-19. The CDR3 sequence is 14 residues long. Between the trimmed V and J ends, which lost 1 base and 3 bases, there was a span of 8 bases. In germline, CDR1 is SGHTA, CDR2 FQGNSA. 5'RACE, which relied on constant-segment primers, yielded TCR alpha and TCR beta cDNA libraries carrying sample barcodes and UMIs. TCRdb called the 5' RACE reads again in MiXCR, with one record for every CDR3 protein. The sample yields some 320,000 distinct CDR3 sequences, more than 15% seen once. This clonotype was counted at least ten times. Antigen: not known. The study's findings and limits: A second wave expanding day 15 to 37 was CD4+-biased; contracting clones were balanced. The study found contracting CD4+ clones mainly in CM and EM and contracting CD8+ clones in EMRA. Memory sampled before infection contained some responding clones, suggesting cross-reactive memory joined.

This sequence originates from a man in his late teens or twenties who had mild COVID-19 (a few samples of this study predate the infection). Cell type and time point are not known. Sequencing was done on a sample of PBMCs or a T cell subset sorted from them (not recorded which). The chain uses TRBV7-2 and TRBJ2-3; unclear D gene. CDR3: CASSLVLGTDTQYF. Written as DNA, the CDR3 is TGTGCCAGCAGCTTAGTCTTGGGGACAGATACGCAGTATTTT.